Below, 5 T cell receptor beta chains from the same sample are listed, as sequenced in a study of T cell responses to AZD1222 COVID-19 vaccine. Assay: immunoSEQ multiplex PCR; the TCRdb copy retains only in-frame clones and omits some. The table includes some 48,000 clones, 70% to 90% detected once. Here the sequenced sample was peripheral blood, taken 28 days after the second AZD1222 dose. The receptors shown here come from an adult who received the AZD1222 COVID-19 vaccine.

The chain carries TRBV7-3 and TRBJ1-1, with D tentatively TRBD1 (5 bases). V was trimmed by 1 base and J by 6 bases, leaving 12 bases between them. The V gene's germline CDR1 is SGHTA and CDR2 FQGTGA. The CDR3 runs to 14 residues. The CDR3 region is CASSLNGGSAEAFF. The CDR3 DNA sequence: TGTGCCAGCAGCTTAAATGGGGGGTCTGCTGAAGCTTTCTTT.

The chain links TRBV6-5 to TRBJ1-5; D remains ambiguous. Trimming shortened V by 2 bases and J by 0 bases, and 11 bases separated the two germline ends. Germline CDR1 and CDR2: MNHEY and SVGAGI. The CDR3 loop spans 16 amino acids. The CDR3 nucleotides are TGTGCCAGCAGTTACACGTTTAGGTGTAGCAATCAGCCCCAGCATTTT. Amino acids: CASSYTFRCSNQPQHF.

The rearrangement joins TRBV2 to TRBJ2-7; the D gene could be TRBD1 or TRBD2 (5 bases each). Germline V lookup: CDR1 SNHLY, CDR2 FYNNEI. The CDR3 extends over 15 amino acids. V dropped 9 bases and J dropped 1 base, with 19 bases sitting between them. Here the CDR3 reads CASSPNGGASYEQYF. In nucleotides, the CDR3 is TGTGCCAGTTCCCCCAATGGGGGTGCTTCCTACGAGCAGTACTTC. The variable domain in full, with the rest retrieved from reference TRBV2 and TRBJ2-7, is EPEVTQTPSHQVTQMGQEVILRCVPISNHLYFYWYRQILGQKVEFLVSFYNNEISEKSEIFDDQFSVERPDGSNFTLKIRSTKLEDSAMYFCASSPNGGASYEQYFGPGTRLTVT.

The chain combines TRBV18 with TRBJ2-7; D is unclear. V was shortened by 5 bases and J by 1 base, with 3 bases between the two germline ends. From germline, CDR1 is KGHSH and CDR2 LQKENI. This CDR3 contains 11 residues. CDR3 sequence reads: CASSDSYEQYF. The CDR3 coding sequence is TGTGCCAGCTCAGATTCCTACGAGCAGTACTTC.

This chain connects TRBV18 to TRBJ2-5, with TRBD2 matching 9 bases. Germline V gene data show CDR1 as KGHSH and CDR2 as LQKENI. This CDR3 is built from 17 residues. The trim removed 3 bases at V and 2 bases at J, leaving 10 bases unmatched. The CDR3 spells CASSPTGAGGGQETQYF. For the CDR3, the DNA is TGTGCCAGCTCACCGACGGGAGCGGGGGGCGGTCAAGAGACCCAGTACTTC.